This TCR beta chain was identified in a study of cytomegalovirus exposure and HLA in healthy donors. At the level of the study: Among the 398 genotyped donors, 70% to 90% were placed in the Caucasian-associated ancestry cluster.

CDR3 length: 13 amino acids. V lost 7 bases and J 0 bases, leaving 12 bases between the germline ends. Per germline, CDR1 SQVTM and CDR2 ANQGSEA. Vbeta (60) and Jbeta (13) primers were used in the PCR. The assay was immunoSEQ multiplex PCR, and TCRdb's table has in-frame clones only and misses some. The table shows 110,000 or so clones, with approximately 78% occurring only once. The rearrangement joins TRBV29-1 to TRBJ1-1; D perhaps matches TRBD1 (6 bases). The sample consisted of PBMCs. The source is a man in his forties or fifties in good health and CMV-seronegative. This CDR3 is CSADRGMNTEAFF. CDR3 nucleotide sequence: TGCAGCGCCGATAGGGGGATGAACACTGAAGCTTTCTTT.